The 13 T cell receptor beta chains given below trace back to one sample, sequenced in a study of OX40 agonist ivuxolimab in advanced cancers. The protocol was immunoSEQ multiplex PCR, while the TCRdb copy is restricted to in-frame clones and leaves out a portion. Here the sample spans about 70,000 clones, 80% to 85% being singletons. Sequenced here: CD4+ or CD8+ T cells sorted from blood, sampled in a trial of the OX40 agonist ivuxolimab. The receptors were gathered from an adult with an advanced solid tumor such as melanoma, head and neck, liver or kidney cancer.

The CDR3 is CASKAGGAFYNEQFF. The CDR3 region has the DNA TGTGCCAGCAAAGCAGGGGGCGCGTTCTACAATGAGCAGTTCTTC. The chain carries TRBV2 and TRBJ2-1, with 8 bases that match TRBD1. The germline CDR1 and CDR2 sequences are SNHLY and FYNNEI. The V and J ends lost 7 bases and 3 bases, in that order; junction bases with no gene match: 8. CDR3 length: 15 amino acids. The entire variable domain, with the rest obtained from reference TRBV2 and TRBJ2-1, is as follows: EPEVTQTPSHQVTQMGQEVILRCVPISNHLYFYWYRQILGQKVEFLVSFYNNEISEKSEIFDDQFSVERPDGSNFTLKIRSTKLEDSAMYFCASKAGGAFYNEQFFGPGTRLTVL.

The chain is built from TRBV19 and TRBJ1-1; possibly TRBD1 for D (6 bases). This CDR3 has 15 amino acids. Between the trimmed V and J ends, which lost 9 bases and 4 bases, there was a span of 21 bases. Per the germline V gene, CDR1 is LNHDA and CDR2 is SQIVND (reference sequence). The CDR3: CASRGLGGEGTEAFF. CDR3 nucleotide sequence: TGTGCCAGCCGGGGCCTGGGGGGCGAGGGCACTGAAGCTTTCTTT.

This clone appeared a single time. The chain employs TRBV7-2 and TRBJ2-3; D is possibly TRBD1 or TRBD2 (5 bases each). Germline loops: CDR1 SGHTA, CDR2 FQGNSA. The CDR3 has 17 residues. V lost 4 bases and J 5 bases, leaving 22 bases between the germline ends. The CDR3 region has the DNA TGTGCCAGCAGCTCACTGTCCGGACATTTTCGGGGAGATACGCAGTATTTT. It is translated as CASSSLSGHFRGDTQYF. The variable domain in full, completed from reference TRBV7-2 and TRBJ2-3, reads GAGVSQSPSNKVTEKGKDVELRCDPISGHTALYWYRQSLGQGLEFLIYFQGNSAPDKSGLPSDRFSAERTGGSVSTLTIQRTQQEDSAVYLCASSSLSGHFRGDTQYFGPGTRLTVL.

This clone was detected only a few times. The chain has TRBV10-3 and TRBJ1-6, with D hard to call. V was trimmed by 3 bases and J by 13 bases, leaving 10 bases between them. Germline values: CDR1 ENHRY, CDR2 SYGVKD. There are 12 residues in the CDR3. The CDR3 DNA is TGTGCCATCAGTGACGGCAGGCCGCCCCTCCACTTT. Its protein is CAISDGRPPLHF.

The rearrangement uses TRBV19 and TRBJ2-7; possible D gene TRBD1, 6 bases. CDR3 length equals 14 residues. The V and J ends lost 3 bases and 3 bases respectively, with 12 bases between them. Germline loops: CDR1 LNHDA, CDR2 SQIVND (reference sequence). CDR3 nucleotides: TGTGCCAGTAGTATCGTCCGGGACAACTACGAGCAGTACTTC. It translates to CASSIVRDNYEQYF.

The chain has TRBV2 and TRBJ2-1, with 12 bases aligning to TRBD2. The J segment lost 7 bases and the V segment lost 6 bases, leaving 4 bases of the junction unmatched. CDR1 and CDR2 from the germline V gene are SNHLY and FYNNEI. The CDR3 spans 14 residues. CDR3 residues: CASRTSGSINEQFF. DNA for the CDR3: TGTGCCAGCAGGACTAGCGGGAGTATTAATGAGCAGTTCTTC.

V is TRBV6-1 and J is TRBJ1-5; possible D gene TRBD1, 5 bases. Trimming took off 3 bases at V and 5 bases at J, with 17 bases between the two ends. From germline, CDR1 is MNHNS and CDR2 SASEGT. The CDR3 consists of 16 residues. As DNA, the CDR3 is TGTGCCAGCAGTGAGGGGCGGAGGGCTATCGATCAGCCCCAGCATTTT. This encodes CASSEGRRAIDQPQHF.

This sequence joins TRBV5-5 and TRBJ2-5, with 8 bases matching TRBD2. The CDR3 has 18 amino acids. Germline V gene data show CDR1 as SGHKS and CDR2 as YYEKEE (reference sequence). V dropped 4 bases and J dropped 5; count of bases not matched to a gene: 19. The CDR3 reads CASSPRLAISTGAETQYF. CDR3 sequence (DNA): TGTGCCAGCAGCCCACGACTAGCGATTTCTACGGGAGCGGAGACCCAGTACTTC.

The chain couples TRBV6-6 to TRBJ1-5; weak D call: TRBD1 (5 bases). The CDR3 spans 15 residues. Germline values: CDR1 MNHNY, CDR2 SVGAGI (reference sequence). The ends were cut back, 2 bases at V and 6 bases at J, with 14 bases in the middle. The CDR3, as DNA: TGTGCCAGCAGTTACAGGGACCCCCTGGTTCAGCCCCAGCATTTT. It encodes CASSYRDPLVQPQHF.

The CDR3 sequence: CATSIGQPLTYNEKLFF. The CDR3 nucleotides read TGTGCCACCAGCATCGGACAGCCCCTCACTTACAATGAAAAACTGTTTTTT. The chain couples TRBV15 to TRBJ1-4, with D maybe TRBD1 (6 bases). Germline V gene lookup returns CDR1 LNHNV and CDR2 YYDKDF (reference sequence). The CDR3 is 17 residues long. V was cut by 4 bases and J by 5 bases, with 20 bases left in between.

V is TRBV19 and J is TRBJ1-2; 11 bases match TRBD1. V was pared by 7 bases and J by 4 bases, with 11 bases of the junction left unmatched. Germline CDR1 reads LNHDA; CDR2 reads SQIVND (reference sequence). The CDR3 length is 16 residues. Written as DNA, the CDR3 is TGTGCCAGTACCCAACTGGACAGGGGGCGCGTCTATGGCTACACCTTC. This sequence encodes CASTQLDRGRVYGYTF.

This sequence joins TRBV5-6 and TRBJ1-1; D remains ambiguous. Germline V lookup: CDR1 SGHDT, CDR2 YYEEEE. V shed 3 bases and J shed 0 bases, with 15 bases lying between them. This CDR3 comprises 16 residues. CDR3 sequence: CASSYRYSYMNTEAFF. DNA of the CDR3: TGTGCCAGCAGCTATCGGTACAGCTACATGAACACTGAAGCTTTCTTT.

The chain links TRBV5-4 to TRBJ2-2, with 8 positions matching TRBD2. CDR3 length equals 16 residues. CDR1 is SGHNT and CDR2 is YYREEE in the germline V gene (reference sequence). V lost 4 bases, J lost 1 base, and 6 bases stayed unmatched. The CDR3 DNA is TGTGCCAGCAGCCCGGGGGGGCGATTGAACACCGGGGAGCTGTTTTTT. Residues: CASSPGGRLNTGELFF.